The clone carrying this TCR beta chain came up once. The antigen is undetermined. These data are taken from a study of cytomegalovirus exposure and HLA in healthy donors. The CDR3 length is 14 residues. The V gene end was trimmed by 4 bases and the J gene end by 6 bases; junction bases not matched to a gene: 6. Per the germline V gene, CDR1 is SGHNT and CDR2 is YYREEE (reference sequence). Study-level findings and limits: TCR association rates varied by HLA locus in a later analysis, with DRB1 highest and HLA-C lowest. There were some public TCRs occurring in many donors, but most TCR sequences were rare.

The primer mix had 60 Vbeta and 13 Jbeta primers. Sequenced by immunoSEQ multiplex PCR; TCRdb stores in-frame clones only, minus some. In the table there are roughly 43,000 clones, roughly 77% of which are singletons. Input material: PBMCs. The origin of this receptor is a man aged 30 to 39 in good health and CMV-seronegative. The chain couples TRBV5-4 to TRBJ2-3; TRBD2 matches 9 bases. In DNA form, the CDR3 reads TGTGCCAGCAGCCTAGCGGGGCTTATGGATACGCAGTATTTT. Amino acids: CASSLAGLMDTQYF. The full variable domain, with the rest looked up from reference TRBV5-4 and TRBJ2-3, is ETGVTQSPTHLIKTRGQQVTLRCSSQSGHNTVSWYQQALGQGPQFIFQYYREEENGRGNFPPRFSGLQFPNYSSELNVNALELDDSALYLCASSLAGLMDTQYFGPGTRLTVL.